What follows describes a single T cell receptor (beta chain). Its antigen remains unidentified. There are 16 residues in the CDR3. Trimming shortened V by 1 base and J by 1 base, and 14 bases separated the two germline ends. The germline gives CDR1 SGHRS, CDR2 YFSETQ. This sample is drawn from a study of T cell responses to AZD1222 COVID-19 vaccine. Some clones are missing from TCRdb's copy, which holds only in-frame ones; the method was immunoSEQ multiplex PCR. The profile covers 95,000 to 100,000 clones, with 90% appearing a single time and 1.3% taken by the ten largest. Points from the study as a whole: Clonal diversity may have been underestimated in mostly white British donors. Vaccine-associated CD4 TCRs spanned spike, dominant at 160-218 and 743-854. None of the repertoires were sampled until the peak T cell response had passed.

Sequencing was performed on peripheral blood, taken on day 0 of AZD1222 vaccination. The sequence derives from an adult in good health. The gene calls are TRBV5-1 and TRBJ1-1, with D hard to call. The CDR3 loop reads CASSLRPSNKNTEAFF. The CDR3 region has the DNA TGCGCCAGCAGCTTGCGCCCGAGCAACAAGAACACTGAAGCTTTCTTT.